This TCR beta chain appears in the sequencing data of a study of T cells in Graves' hyperthyroidism and ophthalmopathy (dated 2019 in TCRdb). Regarding the research as a whole: Peripheral blood was sampled at the time of initial diagnosis, prior to any treatment. To identify TCR V-J signatures that set the groups apart, the researchers used a discovery cohort of more than 95 patients, made up of 40 to 45 with Graves' ophthalmopathy and about 55 with stable Graves' hyperthyroidism. Prospective prediction of ophthalmopathy was tested in an independent validation cohort consisting of 18 hyperthyroidism patients and some 17 patients who later progressed to ophthalmopathy. For training and testing, the 100 or so patients in the discovery cohort were randomly divided in a 7:3 ratio. Thyroid tissue and blood T-cell repertoires from more than five Graves' hyperthyroidism patients were also compared in the study. Once sampling was done, hyperthyroidism patients were given methimazole at a starting dose of 30 mg daily, whereas ophthalmopathy patients were given high-dose intravenous methylprednisolone. According to the paper, TCR Vbeta CDR3 sequencing was carried out on 135 peripheral blood samples, which came from 40 to 45 ophthalmopathy, about 75 hyperthyroidism and around 17 progressor patients. Paper-wide results and their limitations: Most expanded thyroid clonotypes (frequency above 0.001) were also found in blood, which suggests that blood repertoires may mirror thyroid immune responses. In validation, the model predicted progression to ophthalmopathy a median of about 6.8 months before onset, with about 64% sensitivity and around 76% specificity. In cross-validation, a model built on a 13 V-J signature told ophthalmopathy apart from stable hyperthyroidism with under 90% sensitivity and roughly 81% specificity, and in testing the same model reached 80%/75%. No statistical method was used to set the sample size in advance, and investigators knew the group allocation.

TCR beta CDR3 regions were amplified from RNA transcripts. For the first round of RT-PCR on the TCR CDR3, the HTBI primer set was used together with the Qiagen OneStep RT-PCR kit. Libraries were constructed in a second round of multiplex PCR, after which size selection and purification were performed. Libraries were sequenced paired-end with 100 bp reads on an Illumina HiSeq2000. As for the authors' bioinformatics: SOAPnuke was used to process the raw data, with reads discarded if the reads contained adapters or uncalled bases, had a mean Phred below 15, or lacked an exact constant-primer or identifier match. High-quality paired reads were merged with COPE v1.2.5, and unique nucleotide sequences were defined as clonotypes. Clonotypes were aligned to IMGT TRBV, TRBD and TRBJ reference segments using MiTCR v1.1. The analysis included only V-J combinations with a frequency above 0.0001, which together covered around 99% of the repertoires. The TCS score was defined as F50 (clonal expansion) divided by E x V (chaos), with BLOSUM62-based TCRdist calculated between CDR3 peptides within each V-J. Welch's t-statistics and random forest reduced several hundred V-J features to 10 to 15, which were used in a naive Bayes classifier (R e1071). TCRdb reran the public reads through fastp at Q25 and MiXCR, keeping productive beta chains. For every CDR3 protein sequence, its rows merge into one entry that carries the most common genes and DNA. It is TCRdb's table, rather than the study itself, that gives the V and J calls and clone size. This sample holds 600,000 to 650,000 distinct CDR3 sequences; around 20% were observed only once. Of the sample, 34% is held by the ten largest clones.

Moderately to severely active disease, a Clinical Activity Score of at least 3, a NOSPECS grade of at least 4, and a duration under 3 months were present in ophthalmopathy patients. Patients with uncontrolled infections, other autoimmune diseases, pregnancy or lactation were excluded. Diagnoses relied on clinical symptoms, serum thyroxine and TRAb, thyroid ultrasound and orbital computed tomography. Ficoll-Paque density gradient centrifugation was used to isolate PBMCs from around 10 ml of fresh peripheral blood. Trizol reagent was used to extract total RNA, and RNA quality was then checked on an Agilent 2100 Bioanalyzer. From the cysteine through the phenylalanine, the CDR3 covers 12 amino acids. Only the CDR3 region is kept as DNA, spanning 36 bases read in frame from base 1. CDR1 is given as ENHRY and CDR2 as SYGVKD, both from the germline V gene. The V end gives up 9 bases and the J end 3 bases, leaving 3 bases in the junction not matched to a gene.

With respect to this clonotype: This receptor's antigen is unknown. No much larger clone exists at a distance of one base, and base qualities are not known.

The source material was blood. The rearranged chain carries TRBV10-3 and TRBJ1-1, and 8 junction bases match TRBD1. The TCR was taken from a man aged 25 to 40 with Graves' ophthalmopathy. The CDR3 amino acid sequence is: CAIQTGDTEAFF. The sequenced DNA: TGTGCCATTCAGACAGGGGACACTGAAGCTTTCTTT.